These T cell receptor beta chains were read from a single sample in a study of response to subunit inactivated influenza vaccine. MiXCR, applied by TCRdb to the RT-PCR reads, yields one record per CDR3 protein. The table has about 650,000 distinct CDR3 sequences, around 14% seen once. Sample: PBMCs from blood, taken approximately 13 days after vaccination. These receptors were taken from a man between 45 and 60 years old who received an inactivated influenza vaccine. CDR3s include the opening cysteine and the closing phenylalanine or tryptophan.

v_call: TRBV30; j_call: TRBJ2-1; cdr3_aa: CAWSDGGWNEQFF
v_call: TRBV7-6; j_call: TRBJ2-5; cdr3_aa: CASSFLGQASVETQYF
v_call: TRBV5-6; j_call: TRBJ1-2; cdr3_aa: CASSLPTANYGYTF
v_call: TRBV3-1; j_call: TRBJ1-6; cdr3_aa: CASSLRQDSPLHF
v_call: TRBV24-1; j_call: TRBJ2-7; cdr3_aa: CATSGDGYEQYF
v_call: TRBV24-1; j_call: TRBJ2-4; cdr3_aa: CATRSGTGVKNIQYF
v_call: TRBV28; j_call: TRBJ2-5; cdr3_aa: CASYLAGGGAQYF
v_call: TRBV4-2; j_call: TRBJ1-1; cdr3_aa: CASSQYTGTGGRNTEAFF
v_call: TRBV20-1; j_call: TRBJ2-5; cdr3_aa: CSARDTNGETQYF
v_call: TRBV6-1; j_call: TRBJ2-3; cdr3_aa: CASRVAGADTQYF
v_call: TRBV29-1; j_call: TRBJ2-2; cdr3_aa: CSVDSGGTGELFF
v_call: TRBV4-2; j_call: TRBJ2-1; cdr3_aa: CASSQDRPNYNEQFF
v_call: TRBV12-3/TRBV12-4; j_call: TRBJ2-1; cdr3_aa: CASSMTGPYNEQFF
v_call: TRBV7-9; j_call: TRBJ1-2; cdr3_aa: CASSTRQHGYTF